This TCR beta chain was profiled in a study of T cell responses to AZD1222 COVID-19 vaccine. The CDR3 runs 16 residues. CDR1 and CDR2 from the germline V gene are LNHDA and SQIVND (reference sequence). Unmatched junction bases numbered 11, after V lost 4 bases and J lost 5 bases. Method: immunoSEQ multiplex PCR; TCRdb's copy keeps in-frame clones and lacks some. Here the sample spans some 120,000 clones, approximately 92% being singletons. This clone was observed once. The chain employs TRBV19 and TRBJ2-7, with 10 bases aligning to TRBD1. This sequence was found in an adult in good health. Specimen: peripheral blood, collected on day 0 of AZD1222 vaccination. CDR3 loop: CASSTVGDRGFNEQYF. For the CDR3, the DNA is TGTGCCAGTAGTACGGTGGGGGACAGGGGTTTCAACGAGCAGTACTTC.